This TCR beta chain was identified during a study of CXCR3-negative and CXCR3-positive naive CD8 T cells (dated by TCRdb to between 2018 and 2020). In terms of the full investigation: About 150 million TRB reads were obtained in total, roughly 1.5 +/- 0.3 million reads per library. Naive subsets from a handful of donors and memory cells from 3 donors were included in the TRBV-TRBJ cluster analysis. Diversity and physicochemical repertoire analyses were performed on around twelve donors pooled from two independent experiments. Points the paper makes about the study in general: Comparably high repertoire diversity was found in both naive subsets, whereas much lower repertoire diversity was found in memory CD8+ T cells. TRB CDR3s from CXCR3-positive naive cells showed higher hydrophobicity (lower Kidera factor 4), lower energy, and higher strength and volume indices than CXCR3-negative naive cells. Freshly isolated PBMCs were used for most assays because CXCR3 expression went down partially after cryopreservation. Because surface CD5, which is linked to self-reactivity in mice, was comparable between the naive subsets, TCR interaction strength was also inferred from the physicochemical properties of TRB CDR3s. Within the same donor, TRBV-TRBJ usage looked similar between naive CXCR3-negative and CXCR3-positive cells, but memory cells had distinct patterns.

The CDR3 measures 16 amino acids from cysteine to phenylalanine. Only the protein sequence is given. Reading the germline V gene (reference sequence) gives CDR1 LNHDA and CDR2 SQIVND. Each CD8+ T cell subset was flow-sorted in triplicate, and 250,000 to 350,000 cells per subset were placed directly into RLT lysis buffer. Naive CD8+ T cells were defined stringently as CD45RO-CCR7+CD27+CD95- to exclude memory contaminants. Peripheral blood mononuclear cells were isolated from buffy coats using standard density gradient centrifugation. A FACSAria III was used to flow-sort naive CXCR3-negative and CXCR3-positive CD8+ T cells. Total RNA was extracted from sorted cells using an RNeasy Mini Kit. Sequencing instrument: NextSeq 550. The Human TCR Profiling Kit (MiLaboratory) was used to make UMI-labeled 5' RACE TRB cDNA libraries. The full amount of extracted RNA was used for cDNA synthesis, and the full amount of resulting cDNA was used for PCR amplification. Libraries were prepared in parallel with an identical number of PCR cycles. The authors' pipeline ran thus. MIGEC and MiXCR extracted about 53,000 +/- 10,000 unique UMI-labeled TRB cDNA molecules per library, requiring at least two reads per UMI. On average, roughly 40,000 +/- 10,000 functional in-frame TRB CDR3 nucleotide clonotypes lacking stop codons were found per library. After downsampling to 5000 UMI-labeled TRB molecules per sample, diversity metrics such as normalized Shannon-Wiener and Chao1 were calculated in VDJtools. VDJtools was used to calculate clonotype-size-weighted physicochemical properties of the central five CDR3 residues, namely interaction energy, strength, volume and Kidera factor 4. Following reprocessing of the reads by TCRdb, the data hold one row per CDR3 protein sequence and no DNA is available. The authors' filters were not applied to this entry. This sample's table carries 150,000 to 180,000 distinct CDR3 sequences. The top ten clones comprise 0.45% to 0.6% of the sample.

For this clonotype: The antigen it recognizes is unknown.

The sequence derives from a human donor in good health. Some clones in this sample may be carry-over from other donors' samples. The sequence links TRBV19 to TRBJ1-1. Sequenced: naive CXCR3+ CD8+ T cells from blood. The sample's cell subset or site, from its label and the paper: CD45RO-CCR7+CD27+CD95- naive CD8+ T cells expressing CXCR3 (TNR3+). CDR3 loop: CASSMWIGTLNTEAFF.